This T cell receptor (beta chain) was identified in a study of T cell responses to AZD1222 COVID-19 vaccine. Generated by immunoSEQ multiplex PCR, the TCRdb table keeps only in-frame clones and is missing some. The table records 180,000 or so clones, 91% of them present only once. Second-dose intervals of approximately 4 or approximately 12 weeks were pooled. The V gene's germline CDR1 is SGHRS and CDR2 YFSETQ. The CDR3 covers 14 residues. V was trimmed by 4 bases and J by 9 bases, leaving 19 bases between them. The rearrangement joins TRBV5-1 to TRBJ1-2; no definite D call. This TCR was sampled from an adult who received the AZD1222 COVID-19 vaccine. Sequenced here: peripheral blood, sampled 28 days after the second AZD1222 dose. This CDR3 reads CASSTPDAFKSYTF. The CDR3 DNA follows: TGCGCCAGCAGCACCCCGGACGCGTTTAAGAGCTACACCTTC.